A selection of T cell receptor beta chains follows, all from one sample in a study of cytomegalovirus exposure and HLA in healthy donors. Sequencing used immunoSEQ multiplex PCR; TCRdb keeps in-frame clones, though not all of them. Its clone listing holds tens of thousands of clones. Sequenced input: PBMCs. These receptor sequences come from a woman in her thirties or forties in good health and CMV-seronegative. Both conserved end residues are part of each CDR3. D genes are given only for firm matches.

d_gene | j_gene | v_gene | CDR3aa | CDR3nt
TRBD2 | TRBJ2-7 | TRBV7-2 | CASSPVSGGFYEQYF | TGTGCCAGCAGCCCCGTCAGCGGGGGGTTTTACGAGCAGTACTTC
- | TRBJ2-7 | TRBV16 | CASSHRRTGYEQYF | TGTGCCAGCAGCCATCGCCGGACTGGCTACGAGCAGTACTTC
- | TRBJ1-5 | TRBV7-9 | CASSLAGKTVLNQPQHF | TGTGCCAGCAGCTTAGCGGGGAAGACAGTCTTAAATCAGCCCCAGCATTTT
- | TRBJ2-7 | TRBV19 | CASSIEEGPYEQYF | TGTGCCAGTAGTATAGAGGAGGGACCCTACGAGCAGTACTTC
- | TRBJ1-1 | TRBV28 | CASSSRAPRTEAFF | TGTGCCAGCAGTAGCAGGGCTCCGAGGACTGAAGCTTTCTTT
TRBD1 | TRBJ1-4 | TRBV6-5 | CASRPGQEGEKLFF | TGTGCCAGCAGGCCAGGACAGGAGGGTGAAAAACTGTTTTTT
TRBD1 | TRBJ1-2 | TRBV19 | CASSTGQVYGYTF | TGTGCCAGTAGTACGGGACAGGTCTATGGCTACACCTTC
TRBD1 | TRBJ1-6 | TRBV6-4 | CASSEVGQGALPLHF | TGTGCCAGCAGTGAAGTGGGACAGGGGGCCTTACCCCTCCACTTT
TRBD1 | TRBJ2-1 | TRBV7-2 | CASSRPGQPIYNEQFF | TGTGCCAGCAGCCGTCCGGGACAGCCGATATACAATGAGCAGTTCTTC
- | TRBJ1-2 | TRBV30 | CADGEEDYGYTF | TGTGCCGATGGGGAGGAGGACTATGGCTACACCTTC
- | TRBJ1-1 | TRBV15 | CATSREVDRDAFF | TGTGCCACTTCCAGGGAAGTCGACCGAGATGCTTTCTTT
TRBD1 | TRBJ1-1 | TRBV5-1 | CASSLARQGAEAFF | TGCGCCAGCAGCTTGGCCCGGCAGGGGGCTGAAGCTTTCTTT
- | TRBJ1-5 | TRBV15 | CATSRGDRQPQHF | TGTGCCACCTCGCGGGGAGACCGGCAGCCCCAGCATTTT
- | TRBJ2-2 | TRBV13 | CASRPQANTGELFF | TGTGCCAGCAGACCACAGGCGAACACCGGGGAGCTGTTTTTT
- | TRBJ2-6 | TRBV7-3 | CASSPQGTSGANVLTF | TGTGCCAGCAGCCCCCAGGGGACCTCTGGGGCCAACGTCCTGACTTTC
TRBD2 | TRBJ2-3 | TRBV23-1 | CASSQIPFSGVSTDTQYF | TGCGCCAGCAGTCAAATCCCCTTTAGCGGGGTTAGCACAGATACGCAGTATTTT
- | TRBJ1-2 | TRBV7-2 | CASSSTGYGYTF | TGTGCCAGCAGCTCGACAGGTTATGGCTACACCTTC
- | TRBJ1-5 | TRBV6-5 | CASSSDRSDQPQHF | TGTGCCAGCAGTTCAGACAGGTCCGATCAGCCCCAGCATTTT
- | TRBJ1-1 | TRBV10-3 | CAANTDTEAFF | TGTGCCGCCAATACAGACACTGAAGCTTTCTTT
- | TRBJ1-3 | TRBV28 | CASRSPPGGNTIYF | TGTGCCAGCAGGTCCCCGCCAGGAGGAAACACCATATATTTT
- | TRBJ1-2 | TRBV2 | CASSRDYGYTF | TGTGCCAGTAGCAGAGACTATGGCTACACCTTC
- | TRBJ2-1 | TRBV11-2 | CASSLDVPVYSYEQFF | TGTGCCAGCAGCTTAGATGTCCCGGTCTACTCCTATGAGCAGTTCTTC
TRBD1 | TRBJ2-5 | TRBV15 | CATSRAGTGETQYF | TGTGCCACCAGCAGAGCCGGGACAGGCGAGACCCAGTACTTC
- | TRBJ1-3 | TRBV9 | CASSAHDSGNTIYF | TGTGCCAGCAGCGCACACGACTCTGGAAACACCATATATTTT
- | TRBJ1-2 | TRBV28 | CASSPPGSNYGYTF | TGTGCCAGCAGTCCACCGGGGTCTAACTATGGCTACACCTTC
- | TRBJ2-3 | TRBV29-1 | CSVEKRGTDTQYF | TGCAGCGTTGAAAAGCGGGGCACAGATACGCAGTATTTT
- | TRBJ1-1 | TRBV6-1 | CASSGHSTSNTEAFF | TGTGCCAGCTCGGGACATTCGACTTCGAACACTGAAGCTTTCTTT
- | TRBJ1-2 | TRBV4-1 | CASSQDADWYGYTF | TGCGCCAGCAGCCAAGATGCCGACTGGTATGGCTACACCTTC
- | TRBJ2-1 | TRBV28 | CASSIHPRDIYNEQFF | TGTGCCAGCAGCATCCACCCCCGGGACATCTACAATGAGCAGTTCTTC
TRBD1 | TRBJ1-2 | TRBV7-9 | CASSSPGQGDGYTF | TGTGCCAGCAGCTCACCGGGACAGGGGGACGGCTACACCTTC
- | TRBJ1-5 | TRBV4-1 | CASSPATISNQPQHF | TGCGCCAGCAGCCCCGCAACAATTAGCAATCAGCCCCAGCATTTT
- | TRBJ2-7 | TRBV20-1 | CSVRGSYEQYF | TGCAGTGTACGGGGCTCCTACGAGCAGTACTTC
TRBD1 | TRBJ1-1 | TRBV6-5 | CASSPQGRRTEAFF | TGTGCCAGCAGTCCACAGGGGAGGAGAACTGAAGCTTTCTTT
- | TRBJ2-5 | TRBV20-1 | CSARAGATQYF | TGCAGTGCTAGGGCCGGAGCGACCCAGTACTTC
- | TRBJ2-5 | TRBV28 | CASNAGGGLWETQYF | TGTGCCAGCAATGCGGGTGGCGGGCTGTGGGAGACCCAGTACTTC
- | TRBJ2-7 | TRBV2 | CASSERTAAYEQYF | TGTGCCAGCAGTGAGCGGACAGCCGCCTACGAGCAGTACTTC
TRBD1 | TRBJ2-7 | TRBV27 | CASSLNRGRASYEQYF | TGTGCCAGCAGTTTAAACAGGGGCCGCGCCTCCTACGAGCAGTACTTC
TRBD1 | TRBJ1-2 | TRBV9 | CASSVEPRGNYGYTF | TGTGCCAGCAGCGTAGAACCCAGGGGGAACTATGGCTACACCTTC
TRBD2 | TRBJ2-5 | TRBV19 | CASRSFGTTPETQYF | TGTGCCAGTAGATCCTTTGGGACTACCCCAGAGACCCAGTACTTC
- | TRBJ2-7 | TRBV11-2 | CASSQAGGLQYF | TGTGCCAGCAGCCAGGCGGGCGGTTTGCAGTACTTC
TRBD2 | TRBJ2-7 | TRBV4-2 | CASSQTSGGAYEQYF | TGTGCCAGCAGCCAAACTAGCGGGGGCGCCTACGAGCAGTACTTC
- | TRBJ1-3 | TRBV13 | CASSGRGSTGNTIYF | TGTGCCAGCAGCGGAAGGGGCTCTACTGGAAACACCATATATTTT
TRBD1 | TRBJ1-6 | TRBV2 | CASSGTGSSYNSPLHF | TGTGCCAGCAGCGGGACAGGGAGCTCCTATAATTCACCCCTCCACTTT
- | TRBJ2-3 | TRBV5-6 | CASSLGGGNMDTQYF | TGTGCCAGCAGCTTGGGGGGGGGCAATATGGATACGCAGTATTTT
- | TRBJ2-6 | TRBV4-3 | CASSGGPGVLTF | TGCGCCAGCAGCGGAGGACCCGGCGTCCTGACTTTC
TRBD2 | TRBJ2-7 | TRBV11-2 | CASSPGTSGGTYEQYF | TGTGCCAGCAGCCCAGGGACTAGCGGGGGTACCTACGAGCAGTACTTC
- | TRBJ2-2 | TRBV29-1 | CSVEIVTGELFF | TGCAGCGTTGAGATAGTCACCGGGGAGCTGTTTTTT
- | TRBJ2-3 | TRBV5-1 | CASSEESSTQYF | TGCGCCAGCAGCGAGGAGTCCAGTACGCAGTATTTT
- | TRBJ1-1 | TRBV7-2 | CASDTQMNTEAFF | TGTGCCAGCGATACACAGATGAACACTGAAGCTTTCTTT
- | TRBJ2-3 | TRBV18 | CASSLLETDTQYF | TGTGCCAGCTCACTACTAGAAACAGATACGCAGTATTTT
TRBD2 | TRBJ2-7 | TRBV5-4 | CASSLALAGDFSGSF | TGTGCCAGCAGCTTGGCTCTAGCGGGAGACTTCAGTGGGTCCTTC
TRBD1 | TRBJ1-2 | TRBV6-1 | CASSAYQGAQIGYTF | TGTGCCAGCAGTGCCTACCAGGGGGCGCAGATTGGCTACACCTTC
TRBD2 | TRBJ2-3 | TRBV7-2 | CASSLSGGVLTDTQYF | TGTGCCAGCAGTCTTAGCGGGGGGGTCCTCACAGATACGCAGTATTTT
- | TRBJ2-5 | TRBV27 | CASSRAGYQETQYF | TGTGCCAGCAGCAGGGCGGGGTACCAAGAGACCCAGTACTTC
- | TRBJ1-1 | TRBV6-5 | CASRQGPNTEAFF | TGTGCCAGCAGACAGGGTCCCAACACTGAAGCTTTCTTT
- | TRBJ1-1 | TRBV9 | CASSASQVTEAFF | TGTGCCAGCAGCGCTTCCCAGGTCACTGAAGCTTTCTTT
TRBD1 | TRBJ1-2 | TRBV18 | CASSPFPTGGDYGYTF | TGTGCCAGCTCACCTTTCCCGACAGGGGGCGACTATGGCTACACCTTC
- | TRBJ1-6 | TRBV4-3 | CASSQELKVNSPLHF | TGCGCCAGCAGCCAAGAACTTAAAGTGAATTCACCCCTCCACTTT
TRBD2 | TRBJ2-5 | TRBV30 | CAWSFSGGPQETQYF | TGTGCCTGGAGTTTTAGCGGGGGGCCCCAAGAGACCCAGTACTTC